A selection of T cell receptor beta chains follows, all from one sample in a study of T cell repertoires and HLA-DP antigens. Profiled with immunoSEQ multiplex PCR; TCRdb holds only in-frame clones, not every one. The table records approximately 86,000 clones, roughly 86% of them present only once. These receptors are not linked to any known antigen. Sequenced sample: CD4+ T cells from PBMCs. The origin of the receptors is a man aged 45-65 years in good health and CMV-seronegative. CDR3s include the opening cysteine and the closing phenylalanine or tryptophan. The order of the fields is J gene, V gene, CDR3 protein.

TRBJ2-5 | TRBV9 | CASSNQETQYF
TRBJ2-3 | TRBV4-3 | CASSQDNYPADTQYF
TRBJ1-1 | TRBV4-3 | CASSQATGGIGTEAFF
TRBJ1-2 | TRBV7-2 | CASSLARRTGRGYTF
TRBJ1-3 | TRBV30 | CAWSAGGKRNTIYF
TRBJ2-7 | TRBV6-4 | CASSSTLPGEQYF
TRBJ1-1 | TRBV11-2 | CASSPEGRDRAQDTEAFF
TRBJ1-3 | TRBV7-2 | CASSLAPSASGNTIYF
TRBJ1-4 | TRBV5-6 | CASSLGGSSNEKLFF
TRBJ1-5 | TRBV29-1 | CSVEPYVGEENGPQHF
TRBJ2-3 | TRBV7-2 | CASSLLAGVSTDTQYF
TRBJ2-2 | TRBV20-1 | CSARGGGELFF
TRBJ2-3 | TRBV7-9 | CASSPRLARGGRNTQYF
TRBJ2-3 | TRBV19 | CASSISADTQYF
TRBJ2-1 | TRBV14 | CASSQTGPYKFF
TRBJ2-4 | TRBV5-6 | CASSLALGQGARKNIQYF
TRBJ2-1 | TRBV4-2 | CASSQPPLNEQFF
TRBJ2-3 | TRBV19 | CASSLASTDTQYF
TRBJ2-7 | TRBV27 | CASSANQREPTEQYF
TRBJ1-3 | TRBV6-5 | CASSYSSKGPRNTIYF
TRBJ1-2 | TRBV5-1 | CASRTGGDYGYTF
TRBJ2-3 | TRBV30 | CAWKADRNTDTQYF
TRBJ1-2 | TRBV30 | CAWGTAYGYTF
TRBJ2-5 | TRBV7-8 | CASSPIAGGIETQYF
TRBJ1-4 | TRBV27 | CASSLLGKPEKLFF
TRBJ2-7 | TRBV6-6 | CASSQTRTSVGEQYF
TRBJ2-5 | TRBV30 | CAWGQTQETQYF
TRBJ2-5 | TRBV21-1 | CASRPPGQETQYF